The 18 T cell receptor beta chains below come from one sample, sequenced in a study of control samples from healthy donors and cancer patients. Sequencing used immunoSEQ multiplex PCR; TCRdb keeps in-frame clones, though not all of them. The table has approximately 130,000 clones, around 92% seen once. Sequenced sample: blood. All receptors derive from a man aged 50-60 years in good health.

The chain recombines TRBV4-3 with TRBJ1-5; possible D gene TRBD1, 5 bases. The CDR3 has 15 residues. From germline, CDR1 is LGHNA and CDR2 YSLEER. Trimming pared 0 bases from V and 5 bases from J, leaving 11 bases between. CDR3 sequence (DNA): TGCGCCAGCAGCCAAGATCGAGGGGTTTATCAGCCCCAGCATTTT. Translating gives CASSQDRGVYQPQHF.

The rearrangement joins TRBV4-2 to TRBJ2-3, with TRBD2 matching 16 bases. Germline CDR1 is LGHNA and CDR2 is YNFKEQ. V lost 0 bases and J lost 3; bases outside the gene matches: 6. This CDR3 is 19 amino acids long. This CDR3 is CASSQDSGLAGGRTDTQYF. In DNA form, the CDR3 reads TGTGCCAGCAGCCAAGACTCGGGACTAGCGGGGGGGCGTACAGATACGCAGTATTTT.

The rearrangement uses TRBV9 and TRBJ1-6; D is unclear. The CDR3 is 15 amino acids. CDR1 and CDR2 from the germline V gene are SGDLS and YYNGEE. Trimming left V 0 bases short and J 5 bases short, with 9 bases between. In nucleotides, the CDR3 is TGTGCCAGCAGCGTAGGATCAGTAAATAATTCACCCCTCCACTTT. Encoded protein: CASSVGSVNNSPLHF.

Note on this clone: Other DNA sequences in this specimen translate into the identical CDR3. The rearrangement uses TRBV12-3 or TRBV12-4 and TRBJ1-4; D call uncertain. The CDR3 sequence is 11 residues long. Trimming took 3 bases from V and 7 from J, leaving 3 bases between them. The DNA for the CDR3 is TGTGCCAGCAGTTTGGGTGAAAAACTGTTTTTT. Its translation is CASSLGEKLFF.

CDR3 coding DNA: TGTGCCAGCTCACCAGGGGGGGATTCCGTACAATGGCAGTTCTTC. Protein: CASSPGGDSVQWQFF. This chain joins TRBV18 and TRBJ2-1; 7 bases are a match to TRBD2. The germline V gene has CDR1 KGHSH and CDR2 LQKENI. This CDR3 is 15 amino acids long. V lost 2 bases to trimming and J lost 12 bases; unmatched junction nucleotides: 13. Together with reference TRBV18 and TRBJ2-1, the CDR3 gives the full variable domain: NAGVMQNPRHLVRRRGQEARLRCSPMKGHSHVYWYRQLPEEGLKFMVYLQKENIIDESGMPKERFSAEFPKEGPSILRIQQVVRGDSAAYFCASSPGGDSVQWQFFGPGTRLTVL.

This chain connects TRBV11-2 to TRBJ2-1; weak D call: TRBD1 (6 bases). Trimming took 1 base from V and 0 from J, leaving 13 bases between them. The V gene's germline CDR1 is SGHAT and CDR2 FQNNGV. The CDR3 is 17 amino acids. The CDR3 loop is CASSLGVTGSSYNEQFF. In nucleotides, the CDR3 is TGTGCCAGCAGCTTAGGAGTGACAGGCAGCTCCTACAATGAGCAGTTCTTC. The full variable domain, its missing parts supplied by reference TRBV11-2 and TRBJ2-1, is EAGVAQSPRYKIIEKRQSVAFWCNPISGHATLYWYQQILGQGPKLLIQFQNNGVVDDSQLPKDRFSAERLKGVDSTLKIQPAKLEDSAVYLCASSLGVTGSSYNEQFFGPGTRLTVL.

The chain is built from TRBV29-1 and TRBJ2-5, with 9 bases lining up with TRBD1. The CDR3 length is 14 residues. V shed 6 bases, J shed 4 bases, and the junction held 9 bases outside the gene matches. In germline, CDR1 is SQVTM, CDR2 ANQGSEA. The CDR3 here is CSVGRTGVPETQYF. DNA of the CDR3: TGCAGCGTGGGCAGGACAGGGGTCCCAGAGACCCAGTACTTC.

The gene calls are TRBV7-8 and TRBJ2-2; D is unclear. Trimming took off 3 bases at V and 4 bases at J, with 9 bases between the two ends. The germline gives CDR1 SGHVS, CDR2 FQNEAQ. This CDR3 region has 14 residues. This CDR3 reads CASSFRSGTGELFF. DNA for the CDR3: TGTGCCAGCAGCTTCCGGTCCGGCACCGGGGAGCTGTTTTTT.

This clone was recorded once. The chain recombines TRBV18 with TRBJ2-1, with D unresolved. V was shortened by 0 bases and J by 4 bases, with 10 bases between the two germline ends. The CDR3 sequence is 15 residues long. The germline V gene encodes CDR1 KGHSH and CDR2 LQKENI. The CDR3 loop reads CASSPPARVYNEQFF. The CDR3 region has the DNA TGTGCCAGCTCACCACCGGCCCGCGTATACAATGAGCAGTTCTTC.

Here the CDR3 DNA reads TGTGCCAGCTCACCATTGAGTCAGGCCAACACCGGGGAGCTGTTTTTT. Translated: CASSPLSQANTGELFF. The chain links TRBV18 to TRBJ2-2; D is ambiguous. Trimming pared 2 bases from V and 2 bases from J, leaving 12 bases between. The CDR3 consists of 16 residues. The germline CDR1 and CDR2 sequences are KGHSH and LQKENI.

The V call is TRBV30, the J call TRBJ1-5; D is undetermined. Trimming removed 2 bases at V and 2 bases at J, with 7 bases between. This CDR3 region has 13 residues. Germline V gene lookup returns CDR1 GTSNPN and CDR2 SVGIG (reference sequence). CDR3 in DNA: TGTGCCTGGAGTACCAAGGGCAATCAGCCCCAGCATTTT. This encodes CAWSTKGNQPQHF.

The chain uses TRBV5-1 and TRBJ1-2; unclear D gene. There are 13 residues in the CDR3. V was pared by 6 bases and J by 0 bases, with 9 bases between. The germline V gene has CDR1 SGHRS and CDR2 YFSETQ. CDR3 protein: CASKHGPNYGYTF. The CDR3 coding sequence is TGCGCCAGCAAACACGGTCCTAACTATGGCTACACCTTC.

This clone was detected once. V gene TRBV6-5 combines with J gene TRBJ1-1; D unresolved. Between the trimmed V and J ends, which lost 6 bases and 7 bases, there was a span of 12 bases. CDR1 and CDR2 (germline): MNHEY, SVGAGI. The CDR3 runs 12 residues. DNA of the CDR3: TGTGCCAGCAGCTCAGTTGACGGTGAAGCTTTCTTT. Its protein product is CASSSVDGEAFF.

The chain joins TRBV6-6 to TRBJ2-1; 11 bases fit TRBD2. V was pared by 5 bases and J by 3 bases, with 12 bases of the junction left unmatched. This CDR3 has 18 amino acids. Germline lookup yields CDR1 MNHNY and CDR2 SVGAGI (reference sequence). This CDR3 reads CASSQTVLAGGIYNEQFF. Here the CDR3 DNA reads TGTGCCAGCAGTCAGACGGTTTTAGCGGGGGGGATCTACAATGAGCAGTTCTTC.

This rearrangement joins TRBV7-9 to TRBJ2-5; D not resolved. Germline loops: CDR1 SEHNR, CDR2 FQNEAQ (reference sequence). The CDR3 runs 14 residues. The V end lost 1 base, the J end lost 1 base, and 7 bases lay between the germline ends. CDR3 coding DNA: TGTGCCAGCAGCTTAGTACAGACCCAAGAGACCCAGTACTTC. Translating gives CASSLVQTQETQYF.

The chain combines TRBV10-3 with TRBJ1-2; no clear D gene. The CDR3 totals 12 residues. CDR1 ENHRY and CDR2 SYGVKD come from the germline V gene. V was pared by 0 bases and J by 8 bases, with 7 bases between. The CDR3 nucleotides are TGTGCCATCAGTGAGTCTCAACTGGGCTACACCTTC. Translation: CAISESQLGYTF.

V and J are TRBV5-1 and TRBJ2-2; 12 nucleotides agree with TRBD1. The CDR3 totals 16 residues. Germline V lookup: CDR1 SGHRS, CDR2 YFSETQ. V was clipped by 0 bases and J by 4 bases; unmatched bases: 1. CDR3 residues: CASSLGDRGRTGELFF. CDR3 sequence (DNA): TGCGCCAGCAGCTTGGGGGACAGGGGGCGCACCGGGGAGCTGTTTTTT.

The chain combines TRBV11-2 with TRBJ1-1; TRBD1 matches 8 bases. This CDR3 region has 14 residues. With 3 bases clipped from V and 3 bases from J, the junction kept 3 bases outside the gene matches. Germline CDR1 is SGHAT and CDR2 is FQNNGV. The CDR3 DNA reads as TGTGCCAGCAGCTTGACAGGGGCGTACACTGAAGCTTTCTTT. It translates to CASSLTGAYTEAFF.